One and the same sample provided the 20 T cell receptor beta chains below, sequenced in a study of early T cells in non-severe SARS-CoV-2 infection. A single record per CDR3 protein comes from TCRdb applying MiXCR to the 5' RACE reads. The sample yields around 76,000 distinct CDR3 sequences, over 9% seen once. What was sequenced was whole blood. These receptors were taken from an adult who was a healthcare worker with PCR-confirmed SARS-CoV-2 infection or an uninfected control (not recorded which).

There are a few counts of this clonotype. The chain joins TRBV5-1 to TRBJ2-2; no clear D. The CDR3 length is 14 residues. Germline V gene lookup returns CDR1 SGHRS and CDR2 YFSETQ. Deletions cut 3 bases from V and 1 base from J, with 7 bases between. DNA of the CDR3: TGCGCCAGCAGCTGGACGGAGAACACCGGGGAGCTGTTTTTT. Translation gives CASSWTENTGELFF.

The chain is built from TRBV9 and TRBJ2-1; 11 bases are a match to TRBD2. Trimming cost V 4 bases and J 5 bases; bases outside gene matches: 5. This CDR3 is built from 15 residues. Germline CDR1 SGDLS, CDR2 YYNGEE. The CDR3 region is CASSLLAGVDNEQFF. CDR3 nucleotides: TGTGCCAGCAGCCTACTAGCGGGAGTGGACAATGAGCAGTTCTTC.

CDR3 residues: CATMNFGQLSNQPQHF. CDR3 DNA: TGTGCCACCATGAATTTTGGACAGCTTAGCAATCAGCCCCAGCATTTT. V usage is TRBV28 and J usage is TRBJ1-5, with D possibly TRBD1 on 6 matching bases. CDR1 is MDHEN and CDR2 is SYDVKM in the germline V gene. The germline V and J ends were trimmed by 10 bases and 0 bases, with 19 bases remaining between them. The CDR3 is 16 residues long.

The V call is TRBV7-2, the J call TRBJ2-7; TRBD2 matches 9 bases. J was trimmed by 7 bases and V by 0 bases; bases with no gene match: 16. The CDR3 extends over 18 amino acids. Germline V gives CDR1 SGHTA, CDR2 FQGNSA. CDR3 sequence (DNA): TGTGCCAGCAGCTTAGCCGGCAGGCGAGCGGGGGGCCGCGTAGAGCAGTACTTC. Translating gives CASSLAGRRAGGRVEQYF.

This clonotype occurred many times. The chain carries TRBV21-1 and TRBJ1-5. TRBV21-1 is listed as a pseudogene. The CDR3 is made up of 17 amino acids. The CDR3: CASSPRCPGRVQRPQHF. CDR3 DNA sequence: TGTGCCAGCAGCCCCCGCTGCCCAGGTAGGGTTCAGCGGCCCCAGCATTTT.

This clonotype was seen many times. The rearrangement uses TRBV20-1 and TRBJ2-2; TRBD2 matches at 10 bases. There are 14 residues in the CDR3. Germline trimming cut 5 bases from V and 5 bases from J; bases unmatched to any gene: 5. The germline V gene encodes CDR1 DFQATT and CDR2 SNEGSKA (reference sequence). The DNA of the CDR3 is TGCAGTGCTTACCTAGCGGGAGAAACCGGGGAGCTGTTTTTT. The encoded protein is CSAYLAGETGELFF.

The sample holds a few counts of this clonotype. The V call is TRBV18, the J call TRBJ1-5; 9 nucleotides match TRBD1. In germline, CDR1 is KGHSH, CDR2 LQKENI. Unmatched junction bases numbered 5, after V lost 3 bases and J lost 2 bases. The CDR3 covers 16 residues. The CDR3 nucleotides are TGTGCCAGCTCACCGCCACAGGGGGCAGGCAATCAGCCCCAGCATTTT. Encoded protein: CASSPPQGAGNQPQHF.

Points on this clonotype: With a much larger clone just one base away, this may be a read error. The chain carries TRBV11-3 and TRBJ1-6; unclear D gene. The CDR3 covers 13 residues. In germline, CDR1 is SGHNT, CDR2 YENEEA. CDR3 sequence: CASRLDLNSPLHF. For the CDR3, the DNA is TGTGCCAGCCGCTTAGATTTGAATTCACCCCTCCACTTT.

The rearrangement joins TRBV28 to TRBJ1-1; D is perhaps TRBD1 (6 bases). V shed 6 bases and J shed 6 bases, with 17 bases lying between them. Germline V CDR1 and CDR2: MDHEN, SYDVKM. This CDR3 contains 14 residues. CDR3 bases: TGTGCCAGCAGCTCAGTAGGGGGGCGGGCTGAAGCTTTCTTT. It is translated as CASSSVGGRAEAFF.

The table lists this clonotype with a few counts. The CDR3 is CASSGLARDEQFF. DNA for the CDR3: TGTGCCAGCAGCGGACTAGCGAGGGATGAGCAGTTCTTC. This chain uses TRBV9 with TRBJ2-1, with 8 bases that match TRBD2. This CDR3 contains 13 residues. The germline gives CDR1 SGDLS, CDR2 YYNGEE. J gave up 8 bases and V 3 bases, and 4 bases lay outside the gene matches.

Many counts were recorded for this clonotype. This chain uses TRBV6-5 with TRBJ2-7; the match to TRBD2 covers 7 bases. Trimming cost V 2 bases and J 4 bases; bases outside gene matches: 2. CDR1 is MNHEY and CDR2 is SVGAGI in the germline V gene. This CDR3 contains 13 residues. This chain's CDR3 is CASSYRRGYEQYF. For the CDR3, the DNA is TGTGCCAGCAGTTACAGGCGGGGGTACGAGCAGTACTTC.

At least ten counts were recorded for this clonotype. The rearrangement uses TRBV7-3 and TRBJ2-3; 9 positions match TRBD2. With 4 bases clipped from V and 4 bases from J, the junction kept 6 bases outside the gene matches. CDR1 and CDR2 (germline): SGHTA, FQGTGA. The CDR3 contains 15 residues. The chain's CDR3 is CASSSLSGSADTQYF. The DNA of the CDR3 is TGTGCCAGCAGCTCCCTTAGCGGGAGTGCAGATACGCAGTATTTT.

Many counts were recorded for this clonotype. V gene TRBV7-9 combines with J gene TRBJ1-5; TRBD1 aligns across 8 bases. There are 14 residues in the CDR3. Trimming cost V 6 bases and J 8 bases; bases outside gene matches: 9. The germline V gene has CDR1 SEHNR and CDR2 FQNEAQ (reference sequence). The CDR3 DNA follows: TGTGCCAGCAGGCCAGGGGGCTCAGTAGAGCCCCAGCATTTT. Translated, it gives CASRPGGSVEPQHF.

The chain uses TRBV14 and TRBJ2-5; no definite D call. V lost 4 bases and J lost 11, with 17 bases in between. The CDR3 is 13 residues long. Germline loops: CDR1 SGHDN, CDR2 FVKESK. CDR3 loop: CASSPPSWFPQYF. The CDR3, as DNA: TGTGCCAGCAGCCCCCCCTCCTGGTTCCCTCAGTACTTC.

This clonotype was counted a few times. The chain uses TRBV11-2 and TRBJ2-1; 10 bases agree with TRBD2. The CDR3 has 18 residues. Germline V gene sequence: CDR1 SGHAT, CDR2 FQNNGV. The J segment lost 8 bases and the V segment lost 5 bases, leaving 18 bases of the junction unmatched. CDR3 sequence reads: CASSPLGRASGSPYEQFF. CDR3 coding DNA: TGTGCCAGCAGCCCCCTCGGGCGTGCTAGCGGGAGTCCCTATGAGCAGTTCTTC.

This clonotype was picked up many times. The genes are TRBV11-2 and TRBJ2-7; 7 bases map to TRBD2. The V gene end was trimmed by 5 bases and the J gene end by 3 bases; junction bases not matched to a gene: 19. CDR3 size: 18 residues. CDR1 and CDR2 (germline): SGHAT, FQNNGV. The CDR3 region is CASSPIRRERMGVYEQYF. The CDR3 DNA follows: TGTGCCAGCAGCCCAATTAGGCGGGAGCGGATGGGGGTCTACGAGCAGTACTTC.

This clonotype was recorded a few times. The chain is built from TRBV29-1 and TRBJ1-4; weak D call: TRBD1 (6 bases). CDR3 size: 14 residues. CDR1 is SQVTM, CDR2 ANQGSEA, per germline. V lost 7 bases, J lost 8 bases, and 20 bases lay in between. CDR3 sequence (DNA): TGCAGCGCCAGGGGCGCCGGTGCAGGCGAAAAACTGTTTTTT. This encodes CSARGAGAGEKLFF. The full variable domain, completed using reference TRBV29-1 and TRBJ1-4, is SAVISQKPSRDICQRGTSLTIQCQVDSQVTMMFWYRQQPGQSLTLIATANQGSEATYESGFVIDKFPISRPNLTFSTLTVSNMSPEDSSIYLCSARGAGAGEKLFFGSGTQLSVL.

This clonotype showed up many times. This rearrangement joins TRBV2 to TRBJ2-2; 7 bases line up with TRBD1. This CDR3 is built from 15 residues. Germline-derived CDR1 and CDR2 are SNHLY and FYNNEI. After removal of 8 bases from V and 5 bases from J, the junction contained 11 bases not matched to a gene. The DNA for the CDR3 is TGTGCCAGCGACAGGGAAGGGATTATGACCGGGGAGCTGTTTTTT. As protein: CASDREGIMTGELFF.

This clonotype was observed many times. J is TRBJ1-3 and V is TRBV5-6; possible D gene TRBD1, 6 bases. This CDR3 region has 16 residues. From germline, CDR1 is SGHDT and CDR2 YYEEEE. The ends were cut back, 0 bases at V and 4 bases at J, with 14 bases in the middle. The CDR3 region has the DNA TGTGCCAGCAGCTTGGAGGCGGGGGCGAGAGGAAACACCATATATTTT. It translates to CASSLEAGARGNTIYF.

This clonotype was detected a few times. The V and J genes are TRBV19 and TRBJ1-4; D is uncertain. Germline V gene lookup returns CDR1 LNHDA and CDR2 SQIVND (reference sequence). This CDR3 contains 13 residues. V lost 8 bases to trimming and J lost 0 bases, with 7 bases between them. CDR3: CASQASTNEKLFF. In DNA, the CDR3 is TGTGCCAGTCAAGCCTCAACTAATGAAAAACTGTTTTTT.